The clone carrying this T cell receptor beta chain was recorded a few times. Trimming cost V 5 bases and J 4 bases; bases outside gene matches: 8. The CDR3 sequence is 15 residues long. Germline V gives CDR1 MNHNS, CDR2 SASEGT. The sample belongs to a study of shared T cell receptors in the human thymus. Assay: immunoSEQ multiplex PCR; the TCRdb copy retains only in-frame clones and omits some. Among about 500,000 clones listed, 70% to 80% were seen once. Separately, the same data were catalogued under a study of human thymus T cells. That study reports: Thymic and blood repertoires appeared to carry a bias in their V and J gene usage.

The specimen sequenced was thymocytes. The receptor's source is a boy less than two years old with a congenital heart defect. The chain couples TRBV6-1 to TRBJ1-5, with 7 positions matching TRBD1. As DNA, the CDR3 is TGTGCCAGCAGTACCCAGGACAGGCGAAATCAGCCCCAGCATTTT. Translating it yields CASSTQDRRNQPQHF.